This TCR beta chain was profiled in a study of blood T cell repertoires in COVID-19. As for the study in general: Acute-phase and convalescent COVID-19 samples originated in the United States, Italy and Spain.

Per the original methods: Quantification of nucleated cells was approximated via reference gene primer amplification. Assay: immunoSEQ multiplex PCR; the TCRdb copy retains only in-frame clones and omits some. V and J calls plus clone size are reproduced from that table; the DNA served to infer D and trimming. The sample comprises about 400,000 clones, about 89% of which are singletons, and about 4.3% rests with the top ten. This clone came up a few times. This CDR3 region has 15 residues. CDR1 is SGHAT and CDR2 is FQNNGV in the germline V gene. V was pared by 4 bases and J by 5 bases, with 10 bases of the junction left unmatched.

This clonotype originated in a woman in her 30s with acute or convalescent COVID-19. J is TRBJ2-5 and V is TRBV11-2; TRBD1 matches 7 bases. The sequenced material came from peripheral blood. The CDR3 sequence is CASSSYRGLWETQYF. The CDR3 nucleotides are TGTGCCAGCAGCTCGTACAGGGGTTTATGGGAGACCCAGTACTTC.